This T cell receptor beta chain was identified during a study of T-cell reconstitution after alpha-beta-depleted transplantation in children. This clonotype showed up many times. The CDR3 consists of 16 residues. V lost 3 bases and J 2 bases, leaving 17 bases between the germline ends. Using unique molecular identifiers, the investigators prepared the TCRbeta library. TCRdb re-analysed the PCR reads in MiXCR, keeping a single row per CDR3 protein. The data show just under 250,000 distinct CDR3 sequences, with roughly 26% seen just once and over 2.5% held by the top ten. The clonotype comes from a girl aged 2 to 9 with Fanconi anemia, due to receive a stem cell transplant. The sample in question was PBMCs, obtained before TCRalphabeta/CD19-depleted stem cell transplant. The chain carries TRBV12-3 or TRBV12-4 and TRBJ2-7; a possible D gene is TRBD2 (6 bases). The CDR3 bases are TGTGCCAGCAGTTTCGGTGTGGGGGACTGGGCCTACGAGCAGTACTTC. Translating gives CASSFGVGDWAYEQYF.